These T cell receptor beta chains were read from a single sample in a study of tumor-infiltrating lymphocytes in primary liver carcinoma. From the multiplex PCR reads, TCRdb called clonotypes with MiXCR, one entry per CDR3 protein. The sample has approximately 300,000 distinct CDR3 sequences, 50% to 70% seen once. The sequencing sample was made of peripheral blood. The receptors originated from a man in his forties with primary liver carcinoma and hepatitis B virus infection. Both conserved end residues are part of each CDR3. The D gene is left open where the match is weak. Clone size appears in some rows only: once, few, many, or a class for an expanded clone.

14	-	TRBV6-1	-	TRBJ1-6	CASSERPWNSPHHF	TGTGCCAGTAGTGAACGGCCGTGGAATTCACCCCACCACTTT
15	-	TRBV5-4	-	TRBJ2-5	CASSRGVGPQEAQYF	TGTGCCAGCAGTCGTGGAGTTGGCCCTCAAGAGGCCCAGTACTTC
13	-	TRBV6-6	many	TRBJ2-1	CASKPGQVDEQFF	TGTGCCAGCAAACCGGGACAAGTCGATGAGCAGTTCTTC
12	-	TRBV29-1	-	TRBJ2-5	CSVDERQEAQYF	TGCAGCGTTGACGAGCGCCAAGAGGCCCAGTATTTC
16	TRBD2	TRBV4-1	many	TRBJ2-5	CASSRLAGGPWETQYF	TGCGCCAGCAGCCGACTAGCGGGAGGGCCGTGGGAGACCCAGTACTTC
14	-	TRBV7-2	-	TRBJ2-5	CASSLARSQETQYF	TGTGCCAGCAGCTTAGCGCGCTCTCAAGAGACCCAGTACTTC
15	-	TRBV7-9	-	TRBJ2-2	CASSLAVLDTGELFF	TGTGCCAGCAGCTTAGCGGTCCTGGACACCGGGGAGCTGTTTTTT
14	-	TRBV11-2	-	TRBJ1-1	CASSPVGGGTEAFF	TGTGCCAGCAGCCCAGTCGGCGGGGGAACTGAAGCTTTCTTT
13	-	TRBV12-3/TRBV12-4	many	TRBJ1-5	CASTPGTTSPQHF	TGTGCCAGCACCCCGGGGACCACCTCGCCCCAGCATTTT
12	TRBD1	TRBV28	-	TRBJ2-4	CASSITGTGGHF	TGTGCCAGCAGTATAACCGGGACAGGGGGTCACTTC
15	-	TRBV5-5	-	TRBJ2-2	CASNFREAGTGELFF	TGTGCCAGCAACTTTCGGGAAGCTGGGACCGGGGAGCTGTTTTTT
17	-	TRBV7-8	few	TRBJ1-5	CASSPYSPGGSNQPQHF	TGTGCCAGCAGCCCATACAGTCCGGGGGGAAGCAATCAGCCCCAGCATTTT
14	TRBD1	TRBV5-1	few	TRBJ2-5	CASSQQGAEETQYF	TGCGCCAGCAGCCAACAGGGGGCAGAGGAGACCCAGTACTTC
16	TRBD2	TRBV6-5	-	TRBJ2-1	CASSGLAGSSYNEQSF	TGTGCCAGCAGTGGACTAGCGGGAAGCTCCTACAATGAGCAGTCCTTC
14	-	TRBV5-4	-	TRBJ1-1	CASSLDGCGSEAFF	TGTGCCAGCAGCCTGGACGGCTGTGGGTCTGAAGCTTTCTTT
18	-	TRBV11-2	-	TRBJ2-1	CASSLAPPPSSSWDEQFF	TGTGCCAGCAGCCTAGCCCCTCCTCCTAGTAGTAGTTGGGATGAGCAATTCTTC
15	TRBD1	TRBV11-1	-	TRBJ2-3	CASIRDSIATDTRYF	TGCGCCAGCATCCGGGACAGTATCGCCACAGATACGCGGTATTTT
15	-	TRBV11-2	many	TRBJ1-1	CASSLSSRVSTEAFF	TGTGCCAGCAGCTTATCCAGTAGGGTGAGCACTGAAGCTTTCTTT
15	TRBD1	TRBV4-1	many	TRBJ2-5	CASSPRDRDQETQYF	TGCGCCAGCAGCCCCCGGGACAGGGATCAAGAGACCCAGTACTTC
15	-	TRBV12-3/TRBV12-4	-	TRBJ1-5	CASSLAWDRNQPQHF	TGTGCCAGCAGTTTAGCTTGGGATCGCAATCAGCCCCAGCATTTT
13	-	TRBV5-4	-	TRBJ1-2	CTSSQDGNYGYTF	TGTACCAGCAGCCAGGACGGGAACTATGGCTACACCTTC
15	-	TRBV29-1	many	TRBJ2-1	CSVLRDPLNYNEQFF	TGCAGCGTTTTACGGGACCCCCTAAACTACAATGAGCAGTTCTTC
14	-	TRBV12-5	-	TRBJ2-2	CASGRKPNTGELFF	TGTGCTAGTGGCCGGAAACCGAACACCGGGGAACTGTTTTTT
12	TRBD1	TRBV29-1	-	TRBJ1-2	CGTRDRGYGYTF	TGCGGCACCCGGGACAGGGGCTATGGCTACACCTTC
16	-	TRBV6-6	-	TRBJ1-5	CASSQTGTGSNQPQHF	TGTGCTAGCAGTCAAACCGGGACGGGTAGCAATCAGCCCCAGCATTTT
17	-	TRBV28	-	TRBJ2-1	CASSSYAHGQYNNEQFF	TGTGCCAGCAGCTCATACGCACATGGGCAGTATAACAATGAGCAGTTCTTC
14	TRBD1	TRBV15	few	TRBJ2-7	CATNRGQGAREQYF	TGTGCTACCAACAGGGGACAGGGGGCGCGGGAGCAGTACTTC
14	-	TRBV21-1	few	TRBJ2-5	CASSRAGQEETQYF	TGTGCCAGCAGCAGGGCAGGGCAGGAAGAGACCCAGTACTTC
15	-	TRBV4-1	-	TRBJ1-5	CASSLLPSECQPQHF	TGCGCCAGCAGCCTCCTTCCCTCGGAGTGTCAGCCCCAGCATTTT
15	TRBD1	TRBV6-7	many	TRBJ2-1	CASSRTDRVGDEQFF	TGTGCCAGCAGTCGGACGGACAGGGTAGGGGATGAGCAGTTCTTC
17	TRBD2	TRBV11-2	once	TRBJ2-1	CAISSGLAGISYNEQFF	TGCGCCATCAGCTCCGGACTAGCGGGAATCTCCTACAATGAGCAGTTCTTC
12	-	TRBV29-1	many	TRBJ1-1	CSVRPEVTEAFF	TGCAGCGTACGACCAGAAGTCACTGAAGCTTTCTTT
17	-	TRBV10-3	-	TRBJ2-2	CAISESRPGGVGGELFF	TGTGCCATCAGTGAGTCGCGGCCAGGTGGAGTAGGCGGGGAGCTGTTTTTT
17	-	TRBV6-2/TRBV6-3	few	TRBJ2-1	CASSYSSPDRVYNEQFF	TGTGCCAGCAGTTACTCGTCCCCCGACAGAGTCTACAATGAGCAGTTCTTC
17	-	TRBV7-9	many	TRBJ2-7	CASSLGLGNRSPYEQYF	TGTGCCAGCAGCTTAGGGCTCGGCAACCGTTCTCCCTACGAGCAGTACTTC
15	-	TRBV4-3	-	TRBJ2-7	CASSLVFGVSYEQYF	TGTGCCAGCAGCTTGGTGTTTGGGGTATCCTACGAGCAGTACTTC
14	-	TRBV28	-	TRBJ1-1	CASSLRLGRTEAFF	TGTGCCAGCAGTCTCCGTCTGGGCCGTACTGAAGCTTTCTTT
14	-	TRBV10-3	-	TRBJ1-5	CDISEGEWNQPQHF	TGTGACATCAGTGAGGGAGAATGGAATCAGCCCCAGCATTTT
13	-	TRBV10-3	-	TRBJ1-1	CGIGAPRTFEAFF	TGTGGCATAGGAGCCCCGCGGACCTTTGAAGCTTTCTTT
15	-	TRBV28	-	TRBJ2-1	CASSLLEKAHNEQFF	TGTGCCAGCAGTTTACTGGAGAAAGCCCACAATGAGCAGTTCTTC
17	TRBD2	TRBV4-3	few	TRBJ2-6	CASSQDLGGFGANVLTF	TGCGCCAGCAGCCAAGATCTGGGGGGGTTTGGGGCCAACGTCCTGACTTTC
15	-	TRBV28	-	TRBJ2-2	CASSPAGTDVGELFF	TGTGCCAGCAGCCCCGCCGGGACGGACGTTGGGGAGCTGTTTTTT
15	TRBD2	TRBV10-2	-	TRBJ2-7	CASTARELFSYEQYF	TGCGCCAGCACGGCGCGGGAGTTATTTTCGTACGAGCAGTACTTC
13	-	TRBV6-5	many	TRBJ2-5	CASSYSYGAAQYF	TGTGCCAGCAGTTACTCCTACGGGGCGGCCCAGTACTTC
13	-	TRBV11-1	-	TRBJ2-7	CAKSLTRSYEQYF	TGTGCCAAAAGCCTGACAAGGAGCTACGAGCAGTACTTC
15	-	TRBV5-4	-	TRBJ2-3	CASSLANRDPNTQYF	TGTGCCAGCAGCTTGGCCAACCGAGACCCAAATACGCAGTATTTT
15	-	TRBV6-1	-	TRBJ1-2	CASSERVGALYGYTF	TGTGCCAGCAGTGAAAGGGTGGGGGCGCTCTATGGCTACACCTTC
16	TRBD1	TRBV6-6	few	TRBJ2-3	CASSYSRDRGTDTQYF	TGTGCCAGCAGTTACTCCCGGGACAGGGGGACAGATACGCAGTATTTT
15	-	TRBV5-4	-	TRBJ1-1	CASSFESVRAAKAFF	TGTGCCAGCAGCTTCGAATCGGTCAGGGCTGCTAAAGCTTTCTTT
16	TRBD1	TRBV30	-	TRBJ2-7	CAWLGPGTGRTYEQYF	TGTGCCTGGTTAGGACCCGGGACAGGCCGAACCTACGAGCAGTACTTC
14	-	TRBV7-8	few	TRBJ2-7	CASSLAYREAEQYF	TGTGCCAGCAGCTTAGCTTACAGGGAGGCCGAGCAGTACTTC
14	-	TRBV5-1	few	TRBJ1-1	CASSPQGMYTEAFF	TGCGCCAGCAGCCCGCAGGGCATGTACACTGAAGCTTTCTTT
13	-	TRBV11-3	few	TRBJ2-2	CTSSLGPTGELFF	TGTACCAGCAGCTTAGGACCCACCGGGGAGTTGTTTTTT
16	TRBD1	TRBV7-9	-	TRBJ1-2	CASSLLRTGGAVGYTF	TGTGCCAGCAGCTTATTACGGACAGGGGGCGCAGTTGGCTACACCTTC
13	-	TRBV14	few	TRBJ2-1	CASSQGLYNEQFF	TGTGCCAGCAGCCAAGGACTCTACAATGAGCAGTTCTTC
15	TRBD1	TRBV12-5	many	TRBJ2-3	CASGPGQDFSDTQYF	TGTGCTAGTGGTCCCGGACAGGACTTTTCAGATACGCAGTATTTT
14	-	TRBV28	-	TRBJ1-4	CASSSGSANEKLFF	TGTGCCAGCAGTTCAGGGTCAGCTAATGAAAAACTGTTTTTT
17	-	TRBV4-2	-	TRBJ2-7	CVSSQDGGQPSSYEQYF	TGTGTCAGCAGCCAAGACGGCGGGCAGCCCAGCTCCTACGAGCAGTACTTC
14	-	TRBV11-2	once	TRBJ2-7	CASSKGQPPYERYF	TGTGCCAGCAGCAAAGGACAGCCCCCCTATGAGCGGTACTTC